This T cell receptor (beta chain) is from a study of neurological immune-mediated disorders. Overall study context: Secondary progressive cases numbered 3 among the roughly 35 multiple sclerosis patients, while the other 31 were relapsing-remitting.

This clonotype came up many times. The authors produced cDNA by 5'RACE using 10-nucleotide random UMIs. TCRdb fed the 5' RACE reads into MiXCR, producing one record per CDR3 protein. The sample includes around 46,000 distinct CDR3 sequences, around 4.5% seen only once; the top ten take around 5.7%. Material for sequencing was PBMCs. This TCR came from a woman aged 60-75 years with multiple sclerosis.

The CDR3 DNA is TGTGCCAGCAGTTCCGACCGGGGGGCAGGAGAAAAACTGTTTTTT. This codes for CASSSDRGAGEKLFF. The chain carries TRBV12-3 or TRBV12-4 and TRBJ1-4, with TRBD1 as a possible D gene (6 bases). The CDR3 runs to 15 residues. Trimming pared 4 bases from V and 8 bases from J, leaving 17 bases between.